The 8 T cell receptor beta chains in this list originate from one sample, sequenced in a study of regulatory T cells in long-lasting Graves disease. Building of the TCR beta libraries involved iRepertoire HTBI primers and Arm-PCR of CDR3 regions. TCRdb itself ran the multiplex PCR reads through MiXCR, one entry per CDR3 protein. Of approximately 350,000 distinct CDR3 sequences listed, 15% to 20% are singletons. The time point: newly diagnosed GD, antithyroid drugs for less than 3 months. Construction of the TCR library relied on RNA isolated from PBMCs. This sample also appeared in a second study, on T cells in Graves' hyperthyroidism and ophthalmopathy.

The material sequenced was peripheral blood mononuclear cells (PBMCs), taken at new diagnosis, from a patient treated with antithyroid drugs. These receptors came from a woman aged 18-30 years with Graves disease.

This clonotype was seen repeatedly, ten times or more. This chain connects TRBV20-1 to TRBJ2-7; TRBD1 aligns across 7 bases. Germline CDR1 DFQATT, CDR2 SNEGSKA (reference sequence). The CDR3 covers 14 residues. V shed 6 bases and J 0 bases; nucleotides not matched to a gene: 8. The CDR3: CSARRAGGSYEQYF. The CDR3 nucleotides read TGCAGTGCCCGACGGGCAGGGGGCTCCTACGAGCAGTACTTC.

This clonotype was counted many times. J is TRBJ2-1 and V is TRBV11-1; 7 bases agree with TRBD1. This CDR3 region has 13 residues. V was pared by 3 bases and J by 4 bases, with 0 bases of the junction left unmatched. Germline-derived CDR1 and CDR2 are SGHAT and FQDESV (reference sequence). This chain's CDR3 is CASSLTGYNEQFF. As DNA, the CDR3 is TGTGCCAGCAGCTTGACAGGGTACAATGAGCAGTTCTTC. The variable domain in full, with the rest retrieved from reference TRBV11-1 and TRBJ2-1, is EAEVAQSPRYKITEKSQAVAFWCDPISGHATLYWYRQILGQGPELLVQFQDESVVDDSQLPKDRFSAERLKGVDSTLKIQPAELGDSAMYLCASSLTGYNEQFFGPGTRLTVL.

This clonotype was seen only a few times. Here the CDR3 reads CSARDPLGRGGYTF. For the CDR3, the DNA is TGCAGTGCTAGAGATCCCCTTGGCAGGGGAGGCTACACCTTC. The chain employs TRBV20-1 and TRBJ1-2; D perhaps matches TRBD1 (6 bases). The CDR3 is 14 amino acids. Germline lookup yields CDR1 DFQATT and CDR2 SNEGSKA (reference sequence). V lost 0 bases and J lost 8, with 16 bases in between.

The rearrangement joins TRBV10-3 to TRBJ1-1; 7 bases are shared with TRBD1. Germline loops: CDR1 ENHRY, CDR2 SYGVKD. This CDR3 contains 15 residues. Trimming removed 6 bases from V and 2 bases from J; junction bases left unmatched: 9. The CDR3 loop reads CAIREPGQINTEAFF. The CDR3 nucleotides are TGTGCCATCAGAGAACCGGGACAGATTAACACTGAAGCTTTCTTT.

The chain carries TRBV6-2 or TRBV6-3 and TRBJ1-4; D is unresolved. Trimming stripped 2 bases from V and 12 bases from J, with 19 bases between. Germline assignment: CDR1 MNHEY and CDR2 SVGEGT. The CDR3 consists of 15 residues. CDR3 in amino acids: CASSYSPYGESELFF. CDR3 nucleotides: TGTGCCAGCAGTTACAGCCCCTACGGGGAGAGTGAACTGTTTTTT.

Of note for this clonotype: At one end the junction does not follow the germline gene, possibly because of a read error. The genes are TRBV5-1 and TRBJ2-3, with 15 nucleotides matching TRBD2. The length of the CDR3 is 19 residues. Germline CDR1 is SGHRS and CDR2 is YFSETQ. The CDR3 is CASSLDSGLAGGSGDTQYF. CDR3 bases: TGTGCCAGCAGCTTAGACTCCGGACTAGCGGGAGGGAGTGGGGATACGCAGTATTTT.

The chain carries TRBV7-2 and TRBJ2-2; 7 nucleotides align to TRBD2. J was trimmed by 5 bases and V by 2 bases; bases with no gene match: 5. Per the germline V gene, CDR1 is SGHTA and CDR2 is FQGNSA. The CDR3 runs to 15 residues. The CDR3 here is CASSLRREVTGELFF. CDR3 nucleotides: TGTGCCAGCAGCTTAAGACGGGAGGTGACCGGGGAGCTGTTTTTT.

Many counts were recorded for this clonotype. This chain uses TRBV12-3 or TRBV12-4 with TRBJ2-5; no definite D call. V shed 1 base and J shed 3 bases, with 15 bases lying between them. There are 16 residues in the CDR3. DNA of the CDR3: TGTGCCAGCAGTTTAGTAATTACCAGACAAAAAGAGACCCAGTACTTC. Its translation is CASSLVITRQKETQYF.